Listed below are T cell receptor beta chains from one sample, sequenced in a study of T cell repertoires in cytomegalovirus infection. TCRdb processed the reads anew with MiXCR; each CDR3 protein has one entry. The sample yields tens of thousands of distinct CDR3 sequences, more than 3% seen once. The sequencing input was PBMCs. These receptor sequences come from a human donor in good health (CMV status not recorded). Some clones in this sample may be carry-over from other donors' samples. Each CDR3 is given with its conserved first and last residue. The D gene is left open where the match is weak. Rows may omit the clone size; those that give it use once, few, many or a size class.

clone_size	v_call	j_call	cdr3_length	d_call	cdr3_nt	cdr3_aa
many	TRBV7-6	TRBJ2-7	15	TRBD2	TGTGCCAGCAGCTCCGGGACTAGCAGCACCTACGAGCAGTACTTC	CASSSGTSSTYEQYF
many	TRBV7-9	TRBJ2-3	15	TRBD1	TGTGCCAGCAGCTCTACAGGGGTTGGGACAGATACGCAGTATTTT	CASSSTGVGTDTQYF
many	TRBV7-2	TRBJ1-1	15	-	TGTGCCAGCAGCCCAAGACAAGGGGAGAACACTGAAGCTTTCTTT	CASSPRQGENTEAFF
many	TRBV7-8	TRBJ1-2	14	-	TGTGCCAGCAGCGATCGGGCCGGCTACTATGGCTACACCTTC	CASSDRAGYYGYTF
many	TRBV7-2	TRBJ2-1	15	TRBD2	TGTGCCAGCAGCTTGGGAGCGGGAGTGGGGGATGAGCAGTTCTTC	CASSLGAGVGDEQFF
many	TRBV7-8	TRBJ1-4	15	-	TGTGCCAGCAGCCTCACCCCGGGGACCAATGAAAAACTGTTTTTT	CASSLTPGTNEKLFF
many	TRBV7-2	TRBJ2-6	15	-	TGTGCCAGCAGCGCCCAGGGCTCTGGGGCCAACGTCCTGACTTTC	CASSAQGSGANVLTF
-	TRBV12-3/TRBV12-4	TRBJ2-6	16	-	TGTGCCAGCAGCCGCGGGACAGTCGCTGGGGCCAACGTCCTGACTTTC	CASSRGTVAGANVLTF
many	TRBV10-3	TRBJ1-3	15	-	TGTGCCATCAGACCACAGGGTGATTCTGGAAACACCATATATTTT	CAIRPQGDSGNTIYF
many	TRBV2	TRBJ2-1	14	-	TGTGCCAGCACAATGAGGGTAGCAGAAGATGAGCAGTTCTTC	CASTMRVAEDEQFF
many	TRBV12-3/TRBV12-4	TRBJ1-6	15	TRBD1	TGTGCCAGCAGTATGGGACAGGCTCAGTATTCACCCCTCCACTTT	CASSMGQAQYSPLHF
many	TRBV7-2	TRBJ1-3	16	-	TGTGCCAGCAGCTCCTACAGGGCAGACTCTGGAAACACCATATATTTT	CASSSYRADSGNTIYF
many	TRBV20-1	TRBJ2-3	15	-	TGCAGTGCTAGCCTCCCCGGGACTGCAGGAGATACGCAGTATTTT	CSASLPGTAGDTQYF
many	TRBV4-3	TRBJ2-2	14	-	TGCGCCAGCAGCCAAGAATCGGCGGCGGGGGAGCTGTTTTTT	CASSQESAAGELFF